The sequence of this T cell receptor beta chain was determined in a study of T cell responses to AZD1222 COVID-19 vaccine. This clone has a handful of counts. Its specificity is not known. Overall study results and limits: Per reports, nearly half of all spike-specific TCRs target regions that are unmutated in variants. None of the repertoires were sampled until the peak T cell response had passed. Across the whole spike, CD4 TCRs peaked at regions 160-218 and 743-854.

Libraries were prepared by immunoSEQ multiplex PCR; TCRdb keeps only in-frame clonotypes and omits some of them. The data contain some 96,000 clones, about 81% of them seen just once; the ten biggest clones take up around 14%. The TCR was taken from an adult who received the AZD1222 COVID-19 vaccine. The sequences come from peripheral blood, collected 28 days after the second AZD1222 dose.

CDR3 loop: CASSWEGRDYGYTF. In nucleotides, the CDR3 is TGTGCCAGCAGCTGGGAGGGAAGGGACTATGGCTACACCTTC. The rearrangement links TRBV5-5 to TRBJ1-2, with unresolved D. CDR1 SGHKS and CDR2 YYEKEE come from the germline V gene (reference sequence). V was shortened by 3 bases and J by 3 bases, with 12 bases between the two germline ends. The CDR3 is 14 residues long.